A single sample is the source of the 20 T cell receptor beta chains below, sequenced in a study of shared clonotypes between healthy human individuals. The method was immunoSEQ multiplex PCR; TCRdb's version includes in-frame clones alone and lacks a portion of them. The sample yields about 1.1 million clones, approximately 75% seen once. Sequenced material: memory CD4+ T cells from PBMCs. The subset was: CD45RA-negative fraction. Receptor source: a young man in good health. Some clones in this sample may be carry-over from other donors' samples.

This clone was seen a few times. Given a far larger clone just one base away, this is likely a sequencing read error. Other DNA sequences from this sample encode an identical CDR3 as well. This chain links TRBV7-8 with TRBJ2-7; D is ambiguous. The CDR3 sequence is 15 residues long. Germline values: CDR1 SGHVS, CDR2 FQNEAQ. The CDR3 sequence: CASSFLRYSPYEQYF. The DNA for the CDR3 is TGTGCCAGCAGTTTCCTCCGCTACTCACCCTACGAGCAGTACTTT.

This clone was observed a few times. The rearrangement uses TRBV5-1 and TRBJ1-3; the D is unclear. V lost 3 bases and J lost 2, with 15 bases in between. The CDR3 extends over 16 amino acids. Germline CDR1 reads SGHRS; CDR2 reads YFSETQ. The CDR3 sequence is CASSYFSEVTGNTIYF. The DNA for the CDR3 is TGCGCCAGCAGCTATTTTTCGGAGGTCACTGGAAACACCATATATTTT.

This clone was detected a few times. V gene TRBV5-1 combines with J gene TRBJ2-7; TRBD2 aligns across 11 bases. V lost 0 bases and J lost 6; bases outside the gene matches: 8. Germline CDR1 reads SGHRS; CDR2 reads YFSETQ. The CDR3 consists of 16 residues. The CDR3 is CASSLGGLAAAGEQYF. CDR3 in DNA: TGCGCCAGCAGCTTGGGGGGACTAGCGGCCGCGGGCGAGCAGTACTTC.

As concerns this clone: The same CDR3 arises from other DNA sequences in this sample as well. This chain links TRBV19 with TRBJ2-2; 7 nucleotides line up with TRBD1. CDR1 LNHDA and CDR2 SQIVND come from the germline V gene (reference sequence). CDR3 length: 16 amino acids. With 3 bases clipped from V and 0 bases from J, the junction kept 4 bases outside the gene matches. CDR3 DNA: TGTGCCAGTAGTATTCGACAGGGTTCGAACACCGGGGAGCTGTTTTTT. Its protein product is CASSIRQGSNTGELFF.

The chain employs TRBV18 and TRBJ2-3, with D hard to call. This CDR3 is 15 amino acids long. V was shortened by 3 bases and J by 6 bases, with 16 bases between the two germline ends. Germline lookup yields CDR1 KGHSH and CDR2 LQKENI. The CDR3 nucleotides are TGTGCCAGCTCACCCTCGGCCTCCACGGCGGATACGCAGTATTTT. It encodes CASSPSASTADTQYF. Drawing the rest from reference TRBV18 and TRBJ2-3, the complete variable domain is NAGVMQNPRHLVRRRGQEARLRCSPMKGHSHVYWYRQLPEEGLKFMVYLQKENIIDESGMPKERFSAEFPKEGPSILRIQQVVRGDSAAYFCASSPSASTADTQYFGPGTRLTVL.

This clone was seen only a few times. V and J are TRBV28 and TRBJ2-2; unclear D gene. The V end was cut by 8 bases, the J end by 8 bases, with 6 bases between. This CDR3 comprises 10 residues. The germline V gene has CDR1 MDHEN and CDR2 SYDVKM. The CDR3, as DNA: TGTGCCAGCTGGGGAGGGGAGCTGTTTTTT. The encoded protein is CASWGGELFF.

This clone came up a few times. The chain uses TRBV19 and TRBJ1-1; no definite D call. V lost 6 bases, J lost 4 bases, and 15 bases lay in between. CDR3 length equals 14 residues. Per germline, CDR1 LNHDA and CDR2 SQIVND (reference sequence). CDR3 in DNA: TGTGCCAGTAGCCCCTCATGGGCGACCACTGAAGCTTTCTTT. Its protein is CASSPSWATTEAFF.

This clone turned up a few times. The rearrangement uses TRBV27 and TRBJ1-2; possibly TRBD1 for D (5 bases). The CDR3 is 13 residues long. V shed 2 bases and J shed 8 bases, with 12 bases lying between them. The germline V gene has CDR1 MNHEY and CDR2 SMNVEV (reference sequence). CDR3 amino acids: CASSLAGVEGYTF. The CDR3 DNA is TGTGCCAGCAGTTTAGCGGGGGTCGAGGGCTACACCTTC.

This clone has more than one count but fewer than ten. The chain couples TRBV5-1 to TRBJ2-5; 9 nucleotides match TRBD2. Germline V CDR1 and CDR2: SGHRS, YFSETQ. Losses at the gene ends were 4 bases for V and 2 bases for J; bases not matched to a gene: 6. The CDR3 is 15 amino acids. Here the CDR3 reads CASSRNSGRQETQYF. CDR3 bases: TGCGCCAGCAGCCGGAATAGCGGGAGACAAGAGACCCAGTACTTC.

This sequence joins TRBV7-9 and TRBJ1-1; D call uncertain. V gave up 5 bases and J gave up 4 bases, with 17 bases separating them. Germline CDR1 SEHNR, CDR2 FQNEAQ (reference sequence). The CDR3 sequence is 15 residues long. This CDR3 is CASSPRTLVGTEAFF. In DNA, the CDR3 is TGTGCCAGCAGCCCCCGGACTCTCGTGGGCACTGAAGCTTTCTTT.

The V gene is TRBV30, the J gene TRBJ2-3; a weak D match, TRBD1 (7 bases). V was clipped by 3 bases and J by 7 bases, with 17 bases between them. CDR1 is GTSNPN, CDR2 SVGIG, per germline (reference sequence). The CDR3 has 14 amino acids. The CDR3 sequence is CAWRDRRGPNTQYF. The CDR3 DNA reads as TGTGCCTGGAGGGACAGGAGGGGCCCAAATACGCAGTATTTT.

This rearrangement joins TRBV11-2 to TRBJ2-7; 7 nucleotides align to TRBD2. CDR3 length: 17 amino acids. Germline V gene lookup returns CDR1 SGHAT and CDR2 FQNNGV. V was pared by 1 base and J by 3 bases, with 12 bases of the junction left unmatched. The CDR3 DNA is TGTGCCAGCAGCTTAGTCGGCGGCGGGAGTATTTTCTACGAGCAGTACTTC. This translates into CASSLVGGGSIFYEQYF.

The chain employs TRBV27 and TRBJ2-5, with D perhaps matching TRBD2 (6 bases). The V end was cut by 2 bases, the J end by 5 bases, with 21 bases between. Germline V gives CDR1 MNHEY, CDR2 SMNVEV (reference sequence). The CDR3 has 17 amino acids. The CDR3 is CASSLIGGRGLRETQYF. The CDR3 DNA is TGTGCCAGCAGTTTAATCGGGGGAAGGGGTCTTCGGGAGACCCAGTACTTC.

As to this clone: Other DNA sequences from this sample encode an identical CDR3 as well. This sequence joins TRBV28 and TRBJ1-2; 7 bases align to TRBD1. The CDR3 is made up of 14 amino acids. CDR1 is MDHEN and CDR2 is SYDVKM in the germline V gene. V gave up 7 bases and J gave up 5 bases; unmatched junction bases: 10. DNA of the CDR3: TGTGCCAGCACTCCGGGACAGTCATTTTATGGCTACACCTTC. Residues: CASTPGQSFYGYTF.

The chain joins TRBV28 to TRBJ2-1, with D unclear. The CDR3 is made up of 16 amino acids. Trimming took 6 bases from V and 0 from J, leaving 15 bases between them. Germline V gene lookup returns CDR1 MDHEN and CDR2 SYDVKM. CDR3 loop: CASSNGRTSSYNEQFF. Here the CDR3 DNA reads TGTGCCAGCAGCAACGGACGGACCAGCTCCTACAATGAGCAGTTCTTC.

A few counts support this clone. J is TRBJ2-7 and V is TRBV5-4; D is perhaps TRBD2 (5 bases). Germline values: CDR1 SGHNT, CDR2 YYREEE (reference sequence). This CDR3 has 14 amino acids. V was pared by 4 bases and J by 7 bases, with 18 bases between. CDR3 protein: CASSTGLGMGEQYF. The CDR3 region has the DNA TGTGCCAGCAGCACCGGACTGGGAATGGGTGAGCAGTACTTC.

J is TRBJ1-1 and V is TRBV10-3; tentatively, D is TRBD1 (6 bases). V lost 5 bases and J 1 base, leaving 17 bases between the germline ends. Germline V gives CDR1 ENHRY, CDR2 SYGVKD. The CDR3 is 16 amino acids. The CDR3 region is CAISPQGGLANTEAFF. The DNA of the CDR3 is TGTGCCATCAGTCCACAAGGGGGTCTGGCGAACACTGAAGCTTTCTTT.

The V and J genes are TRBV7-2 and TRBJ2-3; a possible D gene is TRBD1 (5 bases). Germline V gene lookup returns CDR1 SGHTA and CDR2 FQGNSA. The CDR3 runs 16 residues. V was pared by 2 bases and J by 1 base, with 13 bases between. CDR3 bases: TGTGCCAGCAGCTTATTAAGGGGTGCCCGCACAGATACGCAGTATTTT. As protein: CASSLLRGARTDTQYF.

CDR3 DNA: TGTGCCAGCAGCGAATGGGGGGCAACTAATGAAAAACTGTTTTTT. Translating it yields CASSEWGATNEKLFF. J is TRBJ1-4 and V is TRBV27; tentative D call: TRBD1 (5 bases). Trimming pared 6 bases from V and 0 bases from J, leaving 11 bases between. Germline CDR1 reads MNHEY; CDR2 reads SMNVEV (reference sequence). This CDR3 spans 15 amino acids.

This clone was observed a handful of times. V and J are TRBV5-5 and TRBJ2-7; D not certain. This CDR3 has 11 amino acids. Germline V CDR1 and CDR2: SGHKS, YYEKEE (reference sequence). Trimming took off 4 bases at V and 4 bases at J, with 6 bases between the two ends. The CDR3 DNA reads TGTGCCAGCAGCGGGCGTTACGAGCAGTACTTC. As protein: CASSGRYEQYF.